These 7 T cell receptor beta chains were all obtained from the same sample, sequenced in a study of T cell responses to AZD1222 COVID-19 vaccine. The repertoire was sequenced with immunoSEQ multiplex PCR; TCRdb's copy has only in-frame clones and lacks some. The sample holds 100,000 to 150,000 clones; less than 90% are singletons and the top ten take 25% to 30%. The sequencing here drew on peripheral blood, taken on day 0 of AZD1222 vaccination. These receptors were obtained from an adult in good health.

The CDR3 sequence: CASESGEGLGKLFF. DNA of the CDR3: TGTGCCAGCGAATCTGGGGAGGGGTTGGGAAAACTGTTTTTT. This sequence joins TRBV3-1 (or the pseudogene TRBV3-2) and TRBJ1-4, with D maybe TRBD1 (5 bases). V lost 8 bases, J lost 10 bases, and 20 bases lay in between. Germline assignment: CDR1 LGHDT and CDR2 YNNKEL (reference sequence). This CDR3 is 14 amino acids long.

The gene calls are TRBV15 and TRBJ2-5; 7 bases line up with TRBD2. The CDR3 runs 15 residues. After removal of 4 bases from V and 2 bases from J, the junction contained 7 bases not matched to a gene. The germline gives CDR1 LNHNV, CDR2 YYDKDF (reference sequence). The CDR3 loop is CATSIQRGGQETQYF. The CDR3 bases are TGTGCCACCAGCATCCAGCGGGGCGGGCAAGAGACCCAGTACTTC.

The chain links TRBV20-1 to TRBJ2-5; no definite D call. CDR3 length: 11 residues. V dropped 2 bases and J dropped 9 bases, with 10 bases sitting between them. The germline CDR1 and CDR2 sequences are DFQATT and SNEGSKA (reference sequence). The CDR3 spells CSARLREAQYF. The CDR3 nucleotides are TGCAGTGCTAGACTCCGCGAGGCCCAGTACTTC.

The chain recombines TRBV30 with TRBJ1-5; no firm D call. The germline CDR1 and CDR2 sequences are GTSNPN and SVGIG (reference sequence). The CDR3 extends over 13 amino acids. Trimming took 2 bases from V and 1 from J, leaving 6 bases between them. The CDR3 bases are TGTGCCTGGAGTTCAATGAGCAATCAGCCCCAGCATTTT. Its protein product is CAWSSMSNQPQHF. The entire variable domain, with the rest obtained from reference TRBV30 and TRBJ1-5, is as follows: SQTIHQWPATLVQPVGSPLSLECTVEGTSNPNLYWYRQAAGRGLQLLFYSVGIGQISSEVPQNLSASRPQDRQFILSSKKLLLSDSGFYLCAWSSMSNQPQHFGDGTRLSIL.

The J gene is TRBJ2-7, the V gene TRBV12-3 or TRBV12-4; D not resolved. Trimming left V 7 bases short and J 3 bases short, with 13 bases between. This CDR3 region has 13 residues. The CDR3 is CASTWMPHYEQYF. CDR3 sequence (DNA): TGTGCCAGCACTTGGATGCCACACTACGAGCAGTACTTC.

V and J are TRBV27 and TRBJ2-7; a weak D match, TRBD1 (6 bases). From germline, CDR1 is MNHEY and CDR2 SMNVEV (reference sequence). Trimming left V 6 bases short and J 2 bases short, with 14 bases between. The length of the CDR3 is 14 residues. The CDR3 sequence is CASRLQGATYEQYF. The DNA for the CDR3 is TGTGCCAGCAGGTTACAGGGCGCCACCTACGAGCAGTACTTC.

This sequence joins TRBV3-1 (or the pseudogene TRBV3-2) and TRBJ2-7; no definite D call. The germline V gene encodes CDR1 LGHDT and CDR2 YNNKEL (reference sequence). The CDR3 extends over 15 amino acids. The V gene lost 0 bases and the J gene lost 1 base, with 10 bases spanning the gap. In DNA, the CDR3 is TGTGCCAGCAGCCAAGATTTGAGCGCTTCCTACGAGCAGTACTTC. It codes for CASSQDLSASYEQYF.